A selection of T cell receptor beta chains follows, all from one sample in a study of blood T cell repertoires in COVID-19. Assay used: immunoSEQ multiplex PCR; TCRdb lists only in-frame clones, some missing. The sample consists of 24,000 or so clones, 87% of them appearing once. The sequenced sample was peripheral blood. Every receptor here comes from a human donor in a cohort sampled during active COVID-19. The donor label of this sample is uncertain. Both conserved end residues are part of each CDR3. A D gene is named only where the DNA matches it firmly. Rows give clone size only sometimes, using once, few, many, or a class for an expanded clone.

V,J,size,D,CDR3,DNA
TRBV24-1,TRBJ1-2,NA,TRBD1,CATSDSDRGVNYGYTF,TGTGCCACCAGTGATTCTGACAGGGGAGTTAACTATGGCTACACCTTC
TRBV5-4,TRBJ2-7,few,NA,CASSTQASEQYF,TGTGCCAGCAGCACACAGGCTTCCGAGCAGTACTTC
TRBV7-2,TRBJ2-7,once,TRBD2,CASSSPQTSGGTYEQYF,TGTGCCAGCAGCTCCCCCCAGACTAGCGGGGGGACCTACGAGCAGTACTTC
TRBV5-4,TRBJ2-7,NA,NA,CASSLGSREQYF,TGTGCCAGCAGCTTGGGTTCCCGGGAGCAGTACTTC
TRBV23-1,TRBJ1-5,NA,TRBD1,CASRTSDRNFSNQPQHF,TGCGCCAGCAGGACCTCGGACAGGAACTTTAGCAATCAGCCCCAGCATTTT
TRBV7-2,TRBJ2-3,once,NA,CASSEGLAADTQYF,TGTGCCAGCAGCGAAGGACTGGCTGCAGATACGCAGTATTTT
TRBV27,TRBJ2-3,NA,TRBD2,CASSVRLAGGTDTQYF,TGTGCCAGCAGTGTAAGACTAGCGGGGGGGACAGATACGCAGTATTTT
TRBV18,TRBJ2-3,once,NA,CASSPVGGSTDTQYF,TGTGCCAGCTCACCAGTCGGGGGAAGCACAGATACGCAGTATTTT
TRBV7-9,TRBJ1-5,NA,NA,CASSLGGVSNQPQHF,TGTGCCAGCAGCTTGGGGGGTGTAAGCAATCAGCCCCAGCATTTT
TRBV7-9,TRBJ1-6,NA,NA,CASSPTGVNSPLHF,TGTGCCAGCAGCCCCACGGGGGTCAATTCACCCCTCCACTTT
TRBV4-1,TRBJ2-3,NA,TRBD2,CASSHSSGGADTQYF,TGCGCCAGCAGCCACTCTAGCGGGGGGGCAGATACGCAGTATTTT
TRBV24-1,TRBJ2-5,NA,TRBD1,CATSDHASGQGGETQYF,TGTGCCACCAGTGATCACGCATCGGGACAGGGGGGGGAGACCCAGTACTTC
TRBV13,TRBJ2-3,NA,TRBD2,CASSLGGGGAATQYF,TGTGCCAGCAGCTTAGGTGGCGGGGGGGCGGCTACGCAGTATTTT
TRBV28,TRBJ2-2,NA,TRBD1,CASSPFRGTNTGELFF,TGTGCCAGCAGTCCCTTCAGGGGGACGAACACCGGGGAGCTGTTTTTT
TRBV30,TRBJ1-4,NA,NA,CAWSVRAGEKLFF,TGTGCCTGGAGTGTACGCGCAGGTGAAAAACTGTTTTTT
TRBV5-1,TRBJ2-5,NA,NA,CASSFSGDFLETQYF,TGCGCCAGCAGCTTTTCAGGGGATTTTTTGGAGACCCAGTACTTC
TRBV19,TRBJ2-5,once,NA,CASSIGASLRETQYF,TGTGCCAGTAGTATAGGCGCTAGTCTCAGAGAGACCCAGTACTTC
TRBV23-1,TRBJ1-1,NA,TRBD1,CARVRGRPYEAFF,TGCGCCAGGGTCAGGGGGCGCCCCTACGAAGCTTTCTTT
TRBV3-1/TRBV3-2,TRBJ2-1,NA,NA,CASTRLRMSSYNEQFF,TGTGCCAGCACTCGCCTGAGAATGAGCTCCTACAATGAGCAGTTCTTC
TRBV6-5,TRBJ2-1,once,NA,CASSRQGPSSNEQFF,TGTGCCAGCAGTCGGCAGGGGCCCTCCTCCAATGAGCAGTTCTTC
TRBV7-9,TRBJ1-4,NA,TRBD1,CASSTGGVGKLFF,TGTGCCAGCAGCACAGGGGGCGTGGGAAAACTGTTTTTT
TRBV12-3/TRBV12-4,TRBJ1-4,NA,NA,CASSLTGIEKLFF,TGTGCCAGCAGTTTAACCGGGATTGAAAAACTGTTTTTT
TRBV27,TRBJ1-6,NA,TRBD1,CASRGQSSYNSPLHF,TGTGCCAGCAGGGGACAGAGCTCCTATAATTCACCCCTCCACTTT
TRBV5-4,TRBJ1-2,NA,NA,CASSLAGGYGYTF,TGTGCCAGCAGCTTGGCAGGAGGCTATGGCTACACCTTC
TRBV11-2,TRBJ2-3,NA,TRBD2,CASSASGGPDTQYF,TGTGCCAGCAGCGCGAGCGGGGGGCCAGATACGCAGTATTTT
TRBV4-1,TRBJ2-1,NA,TRBD2,CASSQLSGGWDEQFF,TGCGCCAGCAGCCAGTTGTCGGGGGGTTGGGATGAGCAGTTCTTC
TRBV5-6,TRBJ2-7,NA,TRBD1,CASSLGQGAYEQYF,TGTGCCAGCAGCTTGGGACAGGGGGCCTACGAGCAGTACTTC
TRBV18,TRBJ2-4,NA,NA,CASSQFGLSLAKNIQYF,TGTGCCAGCTCGCAGTTCGGACTGTCCTTAGCCAAAAACATTCAGTACTTC
TRBV5-4,TRBJ1-2,NA,NA,CASSLRTQSIYGYTF,TGTGCCAGCAGCTTGAGAACACAGTCCATCTATGGCTACACCTTC
TRBV6-1,TRBJ2-3,NA,TRBD1,CASSEARQGAQDTQYF,TGTGCCAGCAGTGAAGCCCGACAGGGGGCCCAAGATACGCAGTATTTT
TRBV18,TRBJ2-7,few,NA,CASSPYSRDEQYF,TGTGCCAGCTCACCCTATAGTCGGGACGAGCAGTACTTC
TRBV15,TRBJ1-1,NA,TRBD1,CATSKGQMNTEAFF,TGTGCCACCAGCAAGGGACAGATGAACACTGAAGCTTTCTTT
TRBV14,TRBJ2-1,NA,TRBD2,CASSQDTAGRRNEQFF,TGTGCCAGCAGCCAAGATACAGCGGGACGGCGGAATGAGCAGTTCTTC
TRBV7-9,TRBJ2-1,NA,TRBD1,CASSRDRLGNEQFF,TGTGCCAGCAGCCGGGACAGGTTAGGAAATGAGCAGTTCTTC
TRBV6-2/TRBV6-3,TRBJ2-7,once,TRBD1,CASSYAKGQEFYEQYF,TGTGCCAGCAGTTACGCTAAAGGACAGGAGTTCTACGAGCAGTACTTC